These 16 T cell receptor beta chains were all obtained from the same sample, sequenced in a study of blood T cells in healthy people across ages. Together with a sample-barcoded 5' primer, a J-beta primer mix was included in a second PCR lasting roughly 6 to 12 cycles. Each CDR3 protein is one row after TCRdb ran MiXCR on the 5' RACE reads. The table has about 600,000 distinct CDR3 sequences, around half seen once. Sequencing input: blood. These TCRs come from an elderly man in good health.

The chain uses TRBV7-9 and TRBJ2-1, with D maybe TRBD2 (5 bases). Trimming took 1 base from V and 8 from J, leaving 18 bases between them. CDR1 and CDR2 (germline): SEHNR, FQNEAQ (reference sequence). The CDR3 is made up of 16 amino acids. The CDR3 reads CASSLGSGDVSDEQFF. The CDR3 nucleotides read TGTGCCAGCAGCTTAGGTTCCGGGGATGTCTCCGATGAGCAGTTCTTC.

This clonotype has a count of ten or more. The V gene is TRBV6-6, the J gene TRBJ2-1, with D perhaps TRBD2 (5 bases). V was clipped by 4 bases and J by 7 bases, with 8 bases between them. Germline V gives CDR1 MNHNY, CDR2 SVGAGI (reference sequence). The CDR3 runs to 12 residues. The CDR3 is CASSLARNEQFF. In DNA form, the CDR3 reads TGTGCCAGCAGTTTAGCGCGGAATGAGCAGTTCTTC.

The chain combines TRBV15 with TRBJ2-5; D gene uncertain. This CDR3 is 13 amino acids long. CDR1 is LNHNV and CDR2 is YYDKDF in the germline V gene (reference sequence). The V end was cut by 3 bases, the J end by 1 base, with 6 bases between. This CDR3 is CATSRAVQETQYF. The CDR3 coding sequence is TGTGCCACCAGCAGGGCAGTCCAAGAGACCCAGTACTTC.

The rearrangement joins TRBV11-3 to TRBJ1-1; 7 nucleotides align to TRBD1. The V segment lost 6 bases and the J segment 6 bases; nucleotides outside the gene matches: 7. Germline V gives CDR1 SGHNT, CDR2 YENEEA. The length of the CDR3 is 13 residues. The CDR3 loop is CASRDRQGAEAFF. The CDR3 nucleotides are TGTGCCAGCAGGGACAGACAGGGCGCTGAAGCTTTCTTT.

The gene calls are TRBV11-3 and TRBJ2-1; tentatively, D is TRBD1 or TRBD2 (5 bases each). The CDR3 spans 14 residues. Germline CDR1 SGHNT, CDR2 YENEEA. The V gene lost 5 bases and the J gene lost 4 bases, with 12 bases spanning the gap. CDR3: CASSPVGRYNEQFF. CDR3 bases: TGTGCCAGCAGCCCCGTGGGACGATACAATGAGCAGTTCTTC.

This clonotype was seen a handful of times. The chain recombines TRBV6-2 or TRBV6-3 with TRBJ2-4; 10 nucleotides match TRBD1. Germline V gene data show CDR1 as MNHEY and CDR2 as SVGEGT. The CDR3 has 14 amino acids. V dropped 6 bases and J dropped 13; count of bases not matched to a gene: 12. The CDR3 loop reads CASSRDRGINEQYF. In nucleotides, the CDR3 is TGTGCCAGCAGCCGGGACAGGGGTATCAATGAGCAGTACTTC.

V gene TRBV28 combines with J gene TRBJ2-4, with D possibly TRBD1 on 6 matching bases. The CDR3 length is 13 residues. Per the germline V gene, CDR1 is MDHEN and CDR2 is SYDVKM. V lost 6 bases to trimming and J lost 7 bases, with 13 bases between them. The CDR3 coding sequence is TGTGCCAGCAGAACCGGGCAGGGGAACATTCAGTACTTC. This translates into CASRTGQGNIQYF. Using reference TRBV28 and TRBJ2-4 for the parts outside the CDR3, the full variable domain is DVKVTQSSRYLVKRTGEKVFLECVQDMDHENMFWYRQDPGLGLRLIYFSYDVKMKEKGDIPEGYSVSREKKERFSLILESASTNQTSMYLCASRTGQGNIQYFGAGTRLSVL.

In this sample, this clonotype turned up a few times. The V call is TRBV9, the J call TRBJ2-5, with 9 bases matching TRBD2. Germline V gene sequence: CDR1 SGDLS, CDR2 YYNGEE. V shed 3 bases and J 1 base; nucleotides not matched to a gene: 4. The CDR3 runs to 15 residues. CDR3 sequence: CASSDSGGAQETQYF. The CDR3 DNA is TGTGCCAGCAGCGATAGCGGGGGCGCCCAAGAGACCCAGTACTTC.

The gene calls are TRBV4-2 and TRBJ2-2, with 11 bases matching TRBD2. Germline V CDR1 and CDR2: LGHNA, YNFKEQ. The V and J ends lost 4 bases and 1 base, in that order; junction bases with no gene match: 11. The CDR3 consists of 19 residues. The chain's CDR3 is CASSLGSSSGGLNTGELFF. DNA for the CDR3: TGTGCCAGCAGCCTCGGGTCTTCTAGCGGGGGGCTGAACACCGGGGAGCTGTTTTTT.

This clonotype occurred a few times. The J gene is TRBJ2-7, the V gene TRBV20-1, with 11 bases matching TRBD2. The germline V gene encodes CDR1 DFQATT and CDR2 SNEGSKA (reference sequence). V trimming: 2 bases; J trimming: 7 bases; junction bases outside the gene matches: 4. The CDR3 sequence is 13 residues long. DNA for the CDR3: TGCAGTGCTAGACTAGCGGGAGGTAATGAGCAGTACTTC. It yields the protein CSARLAGGNEQYF.

This clonotype was recorded only once. The rearrangement uses TRBV9 and TRBJ2-5; 8 bases line up with TRBD2. Germline CDR1 and CDR2: SGDLS and YYNGEE. CDR3 length: 16 amino acids. After removal of 0 bases from V and 5 bases from J, the junction contained 9 bases not matched to a gene. The CDR3 DNA reads TGTGCCAGCAGCGTAGATCAAGCGGGAGTCGGGGAGACCCAGTACTTC. It yields the protein CASSVDQAGVGETQYF. Full variable domain (rest looked up from reference TRBV9 and TRBJ2-5): DSGVTQTPKHLITATGQRVTLRCSPRSGDLSVYWYQQSLDQGLQFLIQYYNGEERAKGNILERFSAQQFPDLHSELNLSSLELGDSALYFCASSVDQAGVGETQYFGPGTRLLVL.

The V gene is TRBV6-1, the J gene TRBJ1-1; unclear D gene. The V end was cut by 1 base, the J end by 5 bases, with 14 bases between. The germline gives CDR1 MNHNS, CDR2 SASEGT. This CDR3 region has 15 residues. CDR3 loop: CASSEERADRTEAFF. Here the CDR3 DNA reads TGTGCCAGCAGTGAAGAAAGGGCCGATAGGACTGAAGCTTTCTTT.

The chain links TRBV7-2 to TRBJ1-5, with D possibly matching TRBD1 (5 bases). Germline V gene data show CDR1 as SGHTA and CDR2 as FQGNSA. The V end lost 5 bases, the J end lost 3 bases, and 14 bases lay between the germline ends. The CDR3 has 15 residues. The CDR3 DNA reads as TGTGCCAGCAGCCCGGGGGTCGGGGCCAATCAGCCCCAGCATTTT. This gives the protein CASSPGVGANQPQHF.

The chain joins TRBV7-2 to TRBJ2-7, with D possibly matching TRBD2 (7 bases). Trimming shortened V by 4 bases and J by 8 bases, and 24 bases separated the two germline ends. Germline-derived CDR1 and CDR2 are SGHTA and FQGNSA. The CDR3 contains 16 residues. CDR3 amino acids: CASSWMGGASILQQYF. The CDR3 region has the DNA TGTGCCAGCAGCTGGATGGGGGGGGCGAGTATCCTTCAGCAGTACTTC.

This chain uses TRBV12-3 or TRBV12-4 with TRBJ1-6, with D possibly TRBD1 on 5 matching bases. Trimming left V 5 bases short and J 7 bases short, with 12 bases between. The CDR3 length is 14 residues. The CDR3 spells CASSVGVGNSPLHF. CDR3 nucleotides: TGTGCCAGCAGTGTGGGGGTAGGGAATTCACCCCTCCACTTT.

In this sample, this clonotype turned up a few times. The rearrangement uses TRBV21-1 and TRBJ2-3; the table's TRBD1 call for D was not verified on the DNA. TRBV21-1 is described as a pseudogene. The CDR3 is 19 amino acids. CDR3 nucleotides: TGTGCCAGCAGCAAATGGTCCGAGACAGGGGGGCGTACGTTTGATACGCAGTATTTT. This codes for CASSKWSETGGRTFDTQYF.